This T cell receptor beta chain was sequenced for a study of blood T cell repertoires in COVID-19. This clone was detected a few times. From germline, CDR1 is SGHNT and CDR2 YENEEA. CDR3 length: 14 amino acids. Trimming at V came to 5 bases and at J to 6 bases, leaving 8 bases not matched to a gene. The table came from immunoSEQ multiplex PCR; TCRdb's copy has only in-frame clones and leaves some out. Among about 96,000 clones, around 85% were seen once, and the ten largest hold about 18%. The rearrangement links TRBV11-3 to TRBJ2-7, with TRBD2 matching 9 bases. Input material: peripheral blood. This TCR derives from a woman in her fifties or sixties with acute or convalescent COVID-19. As DNA, the CDR3 is TGTGCCAGCAGCCTAGCGGGGAGGTATGGCGAGCAGTACTTC. This gives the protein CASSLAGRYGEQYF.